This T cell receptor beta chain was captured in a study of vaccination and CD4 T cells after COVID-19. The wider study: Overlapping spike peptides from SARS-CoV-2, HCoV-NL63, HCoV-OC43 and HCoV-229E served to stimulate the cells. Study observations and caveats: Going from 21 to 38, median SARS-CoV-2-reactive clonotypes did not rise significantly. Analysis of convalescent patients found that 304 of 307 vaccine-specific clones were spike mono-reactive.

Per germline, CDR1 LNHDA and CDR2 SQIVND (reference sequence). The CDR3 has 14 amino acids. V was pared by 5 bases and J by 5 bases, with 15 bases between. This clonotype is medium-sized in the sample. Its specificity is not known. An Oncomine TCR Beta short-read assay was used to sequence the DNA from cultured CD4+ T cells. Each CDR3 protein is one row after TCRdb ran MiXCR on the PCR reads. The data show about 6,900 distinct CDR3 sequences, about 24% seen once. Treatment here: approximately nine-day PBMC culture with coronavirus spike peptide pools or control peptides (ViraFEST assay). According to the study, CD4+ T cells from the unexposed donor were gathered ahead of the COVID-19 pandemic (2011-2018). Each well held a few million PBMCs in IL-2 (about 10 IU/ml) medium with approximately 9.4 ug/ml peptide pools.

The chain couples TRBV19 to TRBJ2-5; no clear D gene. What was sequenced was CD4+ T cells from blood, cultured in vitro. The sequence was obtained from a human donor in good health. The CDR3 sequence: CASSPQPAWETQYF. CDR3 DNA sequence: TGTGCCAGTAGTCCGCAACCCGCCTGGGAGACCCAGTACTTC.